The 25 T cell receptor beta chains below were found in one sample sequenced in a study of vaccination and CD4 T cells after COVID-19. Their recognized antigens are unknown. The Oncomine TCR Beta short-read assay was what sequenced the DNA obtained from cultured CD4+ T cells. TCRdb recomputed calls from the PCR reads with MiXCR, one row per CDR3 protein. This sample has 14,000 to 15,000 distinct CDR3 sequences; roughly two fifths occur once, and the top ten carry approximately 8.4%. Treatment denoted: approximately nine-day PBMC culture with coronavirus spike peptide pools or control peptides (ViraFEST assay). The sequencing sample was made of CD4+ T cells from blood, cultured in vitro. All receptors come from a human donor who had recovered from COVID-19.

For the CDR3, the DNA is TGTGCCAGCAGCTTAATCCCGGACAATGAGCAGTTCTTC. Translating gives CASSLIPDNEQFF. The genes are TRBV7-8 and TRBJ2-1; D call uncertain. CDR1 and CDR2 (germline): SGHVS, FQNEAQ. Trimming took 2 bases from V and 5 from J, leaving 7 bases between them. This CDR3 spans 13 amino acids.

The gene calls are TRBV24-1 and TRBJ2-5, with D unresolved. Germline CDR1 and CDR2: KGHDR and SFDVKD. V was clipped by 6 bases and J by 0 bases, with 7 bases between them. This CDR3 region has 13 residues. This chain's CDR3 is CATSQTNQETQYF. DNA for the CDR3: TGTGCCACCAGTCAAACAAACCAAGAGACCCAGTACTTC.

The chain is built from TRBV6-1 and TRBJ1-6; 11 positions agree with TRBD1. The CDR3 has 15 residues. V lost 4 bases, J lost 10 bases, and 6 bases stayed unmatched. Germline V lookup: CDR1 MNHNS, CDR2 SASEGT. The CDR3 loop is CASSAGGTGGSPLHF. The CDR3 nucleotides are TGTGCCAGCAGTGCGGGAGGGACAGGGGGATCACCCCTCCACTTT.

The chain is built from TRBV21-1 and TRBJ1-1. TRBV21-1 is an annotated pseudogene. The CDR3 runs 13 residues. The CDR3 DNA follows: TGTGCCAGCAGCTTGCTCCGGCAGCTTGAAGCTTTCTTT. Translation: CASSLLRQLEAFF.

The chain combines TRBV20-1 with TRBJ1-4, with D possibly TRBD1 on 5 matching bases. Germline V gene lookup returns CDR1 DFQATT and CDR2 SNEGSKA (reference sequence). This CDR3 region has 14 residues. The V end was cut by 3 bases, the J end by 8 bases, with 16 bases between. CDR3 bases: TGCAGTGCTAGTCTGTCGTGGGGGAGCGAAAAACTGTTTTTT. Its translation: CSASLSWGSEKLFF.

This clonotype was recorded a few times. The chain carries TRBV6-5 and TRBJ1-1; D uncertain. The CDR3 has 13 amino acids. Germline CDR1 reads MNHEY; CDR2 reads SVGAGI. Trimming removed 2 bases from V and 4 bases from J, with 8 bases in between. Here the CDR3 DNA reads TGTGCCAGCAGTTACGACCGGGGCACTGAAGCTTTCTTT. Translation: CASSYDRGTEAFF.

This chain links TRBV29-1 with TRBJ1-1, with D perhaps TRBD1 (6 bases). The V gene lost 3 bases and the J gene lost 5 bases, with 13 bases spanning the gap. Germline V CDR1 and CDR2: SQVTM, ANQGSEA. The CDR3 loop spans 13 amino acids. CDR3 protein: CSVDGTGSTEAFF. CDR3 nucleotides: TGCAGCGTTGATGGAACAGGGTCGACTGAAGCTTTCTTT. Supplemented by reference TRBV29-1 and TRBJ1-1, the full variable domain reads SAVISQKPSRDICQRGTSLTIQCQVDSQVTMMFWYRQQPGQSLTLIATANQGSEATYESGFVIDKFPISRPNLTFSTLTVSNMSPEDSSIYLCSVDGTGSTEAFFGQGTRLTVV.

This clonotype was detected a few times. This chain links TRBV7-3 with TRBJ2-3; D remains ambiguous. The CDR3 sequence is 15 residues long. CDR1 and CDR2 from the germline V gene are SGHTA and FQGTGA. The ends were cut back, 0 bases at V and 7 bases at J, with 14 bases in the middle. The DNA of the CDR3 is TGTGCCAGCAGCTTAACCCATGGAGTAGGTTATACGCAGTATTTT. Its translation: CASSLTHGVGYTQYF.

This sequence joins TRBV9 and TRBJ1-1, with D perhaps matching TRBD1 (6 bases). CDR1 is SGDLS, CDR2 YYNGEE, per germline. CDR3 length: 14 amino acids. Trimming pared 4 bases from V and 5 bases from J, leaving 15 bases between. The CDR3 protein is CASSPTTGGTEAFF. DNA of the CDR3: TGTGCCAGCAGCCCGACGACAGGAGGAACTGAAGCTTTCTTT. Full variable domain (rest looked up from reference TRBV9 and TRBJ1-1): DSGVTQTPKHLITATGQRVTLRCSPRSGDLSVYWYQQSLDQGLQFLIQYYNGEERAKGNILERFSAQQFPDLHSELNLSSLELGDSALYFCASSPTTGGTEAFFGQGTRLTVV.

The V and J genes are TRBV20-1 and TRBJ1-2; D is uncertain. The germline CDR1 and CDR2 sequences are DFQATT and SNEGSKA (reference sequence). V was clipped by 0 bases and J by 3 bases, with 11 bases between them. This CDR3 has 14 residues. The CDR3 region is CSARDLSGDYGYTF. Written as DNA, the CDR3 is TGCAGTGCTAGAGATCTTTCCGGGGACTATGGCTACACCTTC.

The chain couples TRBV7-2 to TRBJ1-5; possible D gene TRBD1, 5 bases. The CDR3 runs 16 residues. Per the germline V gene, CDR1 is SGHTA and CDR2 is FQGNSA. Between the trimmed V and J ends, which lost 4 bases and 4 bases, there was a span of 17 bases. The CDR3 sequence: CASSSGAGGYNQPQHF. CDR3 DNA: TGTGCCAGCAGCTCCGGCGCGGGGGGTTATAATCAGCCCCAGCATTTT.

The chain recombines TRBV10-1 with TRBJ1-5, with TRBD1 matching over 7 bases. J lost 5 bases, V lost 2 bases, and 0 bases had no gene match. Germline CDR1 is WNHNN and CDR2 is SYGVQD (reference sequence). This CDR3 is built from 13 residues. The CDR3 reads CASSETGDQPQHF. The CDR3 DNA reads TGCGCCAGCAGTGAGACAGGGGATCAGCCCCAGCATTTT.

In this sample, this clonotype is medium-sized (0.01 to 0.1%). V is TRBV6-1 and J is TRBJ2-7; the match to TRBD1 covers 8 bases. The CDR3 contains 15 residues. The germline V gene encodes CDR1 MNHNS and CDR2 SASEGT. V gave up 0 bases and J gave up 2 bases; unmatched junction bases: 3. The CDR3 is CASSEALDRAYEQYF. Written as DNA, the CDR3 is TGTGCCAGCAGTGAAGCACTGGACAGGGCCTACGAGCAGTACTTC.

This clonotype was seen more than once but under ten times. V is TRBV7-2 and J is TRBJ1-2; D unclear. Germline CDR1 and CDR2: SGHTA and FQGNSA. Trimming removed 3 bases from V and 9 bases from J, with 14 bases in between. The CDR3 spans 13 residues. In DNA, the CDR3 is TGTGCCAGCAGCTTCTCCGAGGACGGACGCTACACCTTC. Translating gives CASSFSEDGRYTF.

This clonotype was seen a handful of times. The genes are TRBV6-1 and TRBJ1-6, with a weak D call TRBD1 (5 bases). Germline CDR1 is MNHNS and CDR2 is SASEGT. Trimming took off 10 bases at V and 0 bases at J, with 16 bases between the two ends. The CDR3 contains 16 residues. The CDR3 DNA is TGTGCCACACACTCCCCAGGGAGCTCCTATAATTCACCCCTCCACTTT. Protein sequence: CATHSPGSSYNSPLHF.

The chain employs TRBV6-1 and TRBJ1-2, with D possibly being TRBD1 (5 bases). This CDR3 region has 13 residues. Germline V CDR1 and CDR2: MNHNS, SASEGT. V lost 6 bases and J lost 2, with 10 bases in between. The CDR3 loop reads CASSPDKNYGYTF. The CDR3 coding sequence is TGTGCCAGCAGCCCGGACAAGAACTATGGCTACACCTTC.

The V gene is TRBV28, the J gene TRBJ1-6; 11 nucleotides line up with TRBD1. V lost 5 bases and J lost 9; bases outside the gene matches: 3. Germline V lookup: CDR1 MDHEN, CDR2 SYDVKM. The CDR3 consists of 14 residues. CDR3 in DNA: TGTGCCAGCAGTAGTGGACAGGGGGCTTCACCCCTCCACTTT. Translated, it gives CASSSGQGASPLHF. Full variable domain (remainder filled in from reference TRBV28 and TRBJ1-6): DVKVTQSSRYLVKRTGEKVFLECVQDMDHENMFWYRQDPGLGLRLIYFSYDVKMKEKGDIPEGYSVSREKKERFSLILESASTNQTSMYLCASSSGQGASPLHFGNGTRLTVT.

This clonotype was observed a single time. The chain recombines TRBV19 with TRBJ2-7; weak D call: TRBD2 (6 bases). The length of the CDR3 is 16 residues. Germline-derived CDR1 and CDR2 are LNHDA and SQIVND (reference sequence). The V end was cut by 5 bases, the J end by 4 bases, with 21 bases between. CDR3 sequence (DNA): TGTGCCAGTAGTCACATCGGGACTGCAGGACTGTACGAGCAGTACTTC. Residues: CASSHIGTAGLYEQYF.

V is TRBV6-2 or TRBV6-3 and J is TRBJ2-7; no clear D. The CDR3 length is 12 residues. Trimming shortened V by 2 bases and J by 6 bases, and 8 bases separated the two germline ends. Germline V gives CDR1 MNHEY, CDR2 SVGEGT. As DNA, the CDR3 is TGTGCCAGCAGTTACGTGCCGGGCGAGCAGTACTTC. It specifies CASSYVPGEQYF.

The CDR3 is CATGTSGYNEQFF. The CDR3 nucleotides read TGTGCCACGGGGACTAGCGGCTACAATGAGCAGTTCTTC. The chain has TRBV24-1 and TRBJ2-1; TRBD2 matches 11 bases. The germline V gene has CDR1 KGHDR and CDR2 SFDVKD. V lost 10 bases, J lost 3 bases, and 1 base stayed unmatched. The CDR3 covers 13 residues.

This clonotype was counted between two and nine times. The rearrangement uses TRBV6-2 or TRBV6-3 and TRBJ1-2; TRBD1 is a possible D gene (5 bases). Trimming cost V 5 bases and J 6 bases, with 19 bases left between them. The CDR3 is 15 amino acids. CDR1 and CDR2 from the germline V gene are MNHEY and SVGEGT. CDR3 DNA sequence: TGTGCCAGCAGTGCCGCCTCTGGAGGGGCGGATGGCTACACCTTC. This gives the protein CASSAASGGADGYTF.

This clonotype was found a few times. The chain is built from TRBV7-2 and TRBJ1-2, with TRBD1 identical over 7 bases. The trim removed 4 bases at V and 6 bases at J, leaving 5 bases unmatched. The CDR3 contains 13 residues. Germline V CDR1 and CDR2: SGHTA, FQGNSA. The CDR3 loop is CASSSPGQNGYTF. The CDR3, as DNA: TGTGCCAGCAGCTCCCCGGGACAGAATGGCTACACCTTC.

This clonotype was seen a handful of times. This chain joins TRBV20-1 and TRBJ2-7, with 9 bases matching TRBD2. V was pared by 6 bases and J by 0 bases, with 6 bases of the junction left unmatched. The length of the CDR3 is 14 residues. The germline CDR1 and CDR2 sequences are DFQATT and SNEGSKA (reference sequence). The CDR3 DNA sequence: TGCAGTGCAAGTAGCGGGAGCTTCTCCTACGAGCAGTACTTC. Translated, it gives CSASSGSFSYEQYF.

Here the CDR3 DNA reads TGTGCCAGCAGTGACGCTCAGGGATATCCTTCTGGCTACACCTTC. Its translation: CASSDAQGYPSGYTF. V usage is TRBV6-1 and J usage is TRBJ1-2; possibly TRBD1 for D (5 bases). Germline V gives CDR1 MNHNS, CDR2 SASEGT. CDR3 length: 15 amino acids. The V end was cut by 3 bases, the J end by 7 bases, with 18 bases between.

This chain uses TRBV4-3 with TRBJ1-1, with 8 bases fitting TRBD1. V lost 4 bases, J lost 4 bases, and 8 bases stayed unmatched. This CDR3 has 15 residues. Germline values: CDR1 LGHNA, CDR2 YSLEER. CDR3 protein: CASSRRDRLTTEAFF. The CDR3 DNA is TGCGCCAGCAGCCGTCGGGACAGGTTGACCACTGAAGCTTTCTTT.